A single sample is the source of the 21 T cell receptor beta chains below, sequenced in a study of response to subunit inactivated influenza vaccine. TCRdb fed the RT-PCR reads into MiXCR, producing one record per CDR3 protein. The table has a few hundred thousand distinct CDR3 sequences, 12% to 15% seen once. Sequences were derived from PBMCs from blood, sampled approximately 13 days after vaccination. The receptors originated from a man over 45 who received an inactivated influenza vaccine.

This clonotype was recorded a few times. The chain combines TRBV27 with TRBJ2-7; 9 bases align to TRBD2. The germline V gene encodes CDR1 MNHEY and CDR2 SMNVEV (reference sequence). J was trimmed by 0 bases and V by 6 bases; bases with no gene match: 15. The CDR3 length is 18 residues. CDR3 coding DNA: TGTGCCAGCAGCCCTAAGGGGGTACTAGCGGGTGCCTCCTACGAGCAGTACTTC. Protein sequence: CASSPKGVLAGASYEQYF.

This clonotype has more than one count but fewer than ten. The CDR3 is CASSTAGLGNTIYF. As DNA, the CDR3 is TGTGCCAGCAGCACTGCAGGGCTAGGAAACACCATATATTTT. V usage is TRBV3-1 and J usage is TRBJ1-3, with a weak D call TRBD1 (5 bases). Germline V gene lookup returns CDR1 LGHDT and CDR2 YNNKEL (reference sequence). The CDR3 contains 14 residues. Trimming shortened V by 5 bases and J by 4 bases, and 12 bases separated the two germline ends.

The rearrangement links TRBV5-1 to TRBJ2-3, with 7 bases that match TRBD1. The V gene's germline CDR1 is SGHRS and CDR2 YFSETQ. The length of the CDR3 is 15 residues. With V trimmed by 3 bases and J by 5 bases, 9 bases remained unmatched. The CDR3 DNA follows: TGCGCCAGCAGCTGGGCAGGGGGTGAGTTAGATACGCAGTATTTT. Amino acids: CASSWAGGELDTQYF.

CDR3 amino acids: CASSYGPGFSLHNSPLHF. The CDR3 DNA follows: TGTGCCAGCAGTTATGGCCCCGGTTTCTCCCTCCATAATTCACCCCTCCACTTT. J is TRBJ1-6 and V is TRBV6-5; D is undetermined. Looked up from germline, CDR1 is MNHEY and CDR2 is SVGAGI. The germline V and J ends were trimmed by 3 bases and 5 bases, with 20 bases remaining between them. CDR3 length: 18 amino acids.

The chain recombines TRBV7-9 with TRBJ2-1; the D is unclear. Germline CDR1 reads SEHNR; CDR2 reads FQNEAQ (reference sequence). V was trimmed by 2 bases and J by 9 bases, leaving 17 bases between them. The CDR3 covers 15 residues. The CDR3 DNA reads TGTGCCAGCAGCTTAACGCTGTCCCAGGAACCTGAGCAGTTCTTC. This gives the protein CASSLTLSQEPEQFF. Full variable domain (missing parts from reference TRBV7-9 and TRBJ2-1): DTGVSQNPRHKITKRGQNVTFRCDPISEHNRLYWYRQTLGQGPEFLTYFQNEAQLEKSRLLSDRFSAERPKGSFSTLEIQRTEQGDSAMYLCASSLTLSQEPEQFFGPGTRLTVL.

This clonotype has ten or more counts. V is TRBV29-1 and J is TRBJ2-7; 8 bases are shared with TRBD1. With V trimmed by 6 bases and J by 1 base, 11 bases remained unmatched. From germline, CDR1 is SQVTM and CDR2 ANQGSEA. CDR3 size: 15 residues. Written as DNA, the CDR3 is TGCAGCGTCGCCCCGAGACAGGGGCTTTCCTACGAGCAGTACTTC. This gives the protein CSVAPRQGLSYEQYF.

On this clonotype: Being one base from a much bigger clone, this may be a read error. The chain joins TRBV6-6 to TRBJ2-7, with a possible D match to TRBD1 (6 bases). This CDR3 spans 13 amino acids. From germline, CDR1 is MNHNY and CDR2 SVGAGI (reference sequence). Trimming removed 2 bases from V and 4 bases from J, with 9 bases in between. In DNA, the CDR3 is TGTGCCAGCAGTTACCCGGACAGATACGAGCAGTACTTC. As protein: CASSYPDRYEQYF.

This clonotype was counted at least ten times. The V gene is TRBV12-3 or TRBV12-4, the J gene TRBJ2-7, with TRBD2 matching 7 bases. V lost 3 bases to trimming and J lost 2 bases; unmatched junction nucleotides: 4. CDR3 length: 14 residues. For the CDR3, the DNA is TGTGCCAGCAGTTTCGGGGGAGGGCCCTACGAGCAGTACTTC. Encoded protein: CASSFGGGPYEQYF.

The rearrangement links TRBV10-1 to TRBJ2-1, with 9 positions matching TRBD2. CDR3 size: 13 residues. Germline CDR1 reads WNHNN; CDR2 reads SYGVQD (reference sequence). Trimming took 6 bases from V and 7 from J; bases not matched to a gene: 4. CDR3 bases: TGCGCCAGCAGAGCGGGGGGCGAGAATGAGCAGTTCTTC. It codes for CASRAGGENEQFF.

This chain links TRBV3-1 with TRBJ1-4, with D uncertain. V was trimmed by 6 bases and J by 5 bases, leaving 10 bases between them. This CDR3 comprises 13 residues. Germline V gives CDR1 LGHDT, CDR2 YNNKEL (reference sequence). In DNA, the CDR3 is TGTGCCAGCAGTCAGGTTTCGAATGAAAAACTGTTTTTT. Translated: CASSQVSNEKLFF. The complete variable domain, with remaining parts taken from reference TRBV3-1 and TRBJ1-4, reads DTAVSQTPKYLVTQMGNDKSIKCEQNLGHDTMYWYKQDSKKFLKIMFSYNNKELIINETVPNRFSPKSPDKAHLNLHINSLELGDSAVYFCASSQVSNEKLFFGSGTQLSVL.

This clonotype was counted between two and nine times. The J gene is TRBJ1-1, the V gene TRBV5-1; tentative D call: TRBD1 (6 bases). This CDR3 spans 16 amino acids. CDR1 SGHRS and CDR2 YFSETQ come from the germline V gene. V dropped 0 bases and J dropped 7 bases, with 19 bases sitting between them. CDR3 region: CASSLAGQRAMNEAFF. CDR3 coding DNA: TGCGCCAGCAGCTTGGCAGGACAGCGCGCGATGAATGAAGCTTTCTTT.

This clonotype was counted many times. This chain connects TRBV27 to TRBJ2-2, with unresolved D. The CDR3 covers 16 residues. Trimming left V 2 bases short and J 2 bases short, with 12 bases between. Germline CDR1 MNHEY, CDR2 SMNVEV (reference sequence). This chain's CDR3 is CASSLSLRPNTGELFF. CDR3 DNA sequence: TGTGCCAGCAGTTTAAGTCTCCGGCCTAACACCGGGGAGCTGTTTTTT.

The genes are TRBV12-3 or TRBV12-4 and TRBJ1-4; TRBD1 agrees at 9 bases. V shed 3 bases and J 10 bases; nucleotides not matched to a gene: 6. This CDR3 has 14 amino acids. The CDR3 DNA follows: TGTGCCAGCAGTTTCCCGGGACAGGGAAGAAAACTGTTTTTT. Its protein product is CASSFPGQGRKLFF.

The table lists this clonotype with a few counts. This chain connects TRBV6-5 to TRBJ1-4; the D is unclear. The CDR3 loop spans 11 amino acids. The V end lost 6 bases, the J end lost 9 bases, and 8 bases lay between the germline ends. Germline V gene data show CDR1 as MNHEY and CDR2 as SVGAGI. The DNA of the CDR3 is TGTGCCAGCAGAGACCGGCAAAAACTGTTTTTT. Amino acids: CASRDRQKLFF.

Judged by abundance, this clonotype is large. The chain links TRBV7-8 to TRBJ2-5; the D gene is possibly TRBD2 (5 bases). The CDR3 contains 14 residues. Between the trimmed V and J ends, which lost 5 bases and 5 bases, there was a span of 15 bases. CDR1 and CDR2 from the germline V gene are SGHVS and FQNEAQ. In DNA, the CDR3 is TGTGCCAGCAGCCATTATCCCCCGGGGGAGACCCAGTACTTC. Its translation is CASSHYPPGETQYF.

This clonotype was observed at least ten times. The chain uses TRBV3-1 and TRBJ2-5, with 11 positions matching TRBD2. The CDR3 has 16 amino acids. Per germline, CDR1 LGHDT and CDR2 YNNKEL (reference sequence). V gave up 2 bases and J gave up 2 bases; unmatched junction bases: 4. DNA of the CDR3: TGTGCCAGCAGCCAAAGGACTAGCGGGCTTCAAGAGACCCAGTACTTC. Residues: CASSQRTSGLQETQYF.

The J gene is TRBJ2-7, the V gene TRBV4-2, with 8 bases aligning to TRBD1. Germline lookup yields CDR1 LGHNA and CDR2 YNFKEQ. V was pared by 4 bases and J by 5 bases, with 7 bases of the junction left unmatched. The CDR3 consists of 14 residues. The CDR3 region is CASSPTGTGDEQYF. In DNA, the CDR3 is TGTGCCAGCAGCCCCACTGGGACAGGAGACGAGCAGTACTTC.

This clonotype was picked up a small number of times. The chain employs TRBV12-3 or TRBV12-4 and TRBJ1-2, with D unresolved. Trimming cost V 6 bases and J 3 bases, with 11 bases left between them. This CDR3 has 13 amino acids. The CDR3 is CASRGIRDYGYTF. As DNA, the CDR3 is TGTGCCAGCAGGGGGATTCGGGACTATGGCTACACCTTC.

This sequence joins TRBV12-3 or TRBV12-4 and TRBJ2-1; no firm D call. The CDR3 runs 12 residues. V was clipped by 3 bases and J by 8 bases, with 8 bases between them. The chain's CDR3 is CASSFILDEQFF. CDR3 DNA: TGTGCCAGCAGTTTTATTCTAGATGAGCAGTTCTTC.

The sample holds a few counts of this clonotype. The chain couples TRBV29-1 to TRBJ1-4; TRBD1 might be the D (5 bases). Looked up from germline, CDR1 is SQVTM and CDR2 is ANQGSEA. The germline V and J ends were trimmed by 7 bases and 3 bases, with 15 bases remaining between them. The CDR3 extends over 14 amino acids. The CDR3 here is CSDDLGPANEKLFF. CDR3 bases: TGCAGCGATGATTTGGGGCCTGCTAATGAAAAACTGTTTTTT.

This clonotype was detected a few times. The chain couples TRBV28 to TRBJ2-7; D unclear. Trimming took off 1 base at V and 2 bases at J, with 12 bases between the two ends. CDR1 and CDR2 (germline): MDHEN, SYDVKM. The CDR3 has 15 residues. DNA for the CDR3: TGTGCCAGCAGTTTATCCCAAATGGCGCCCTACGAGCAGTACTTC. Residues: CASSLSQMAPYEQYF.